This T cell receptor beta chain was recorded in a study of immune heterogeneity within non-small cell lung tumors. The study's findings and limits: Identical dominant CDR3 beta clonotypes were found repeatedly across the tumor sites of a single patient, and these appeared alongside high-frequency clones that were unique to particular tumor locations. High-frequency T-cell receptor beta clonotypes were largely distinct between individual patients. Although only moderate, the correlation of local T-cell clonality with local tumor mutational burden was significant (R 0.3 to 0.35).

Samples each supplied about 600 ng of bulk tumor genomic DNA as template. Surgeons took several biopsies per primary tumor, spaced far apart, during surgery. Patients had untreated, newly diagnosed non-small cell lung cancer and underwent curative surgery. In a multiplex PCR, 32 V and 13 J primers amplified TCR beta CDR3. TCRdb processed the multiplex PCR reads anew with MiXCR; each CDR3 protein has one entry. The sample yields 3,100 or so distinct CDR3 sequences, roughly 15% seen once. CDR3 size: 15 residues. Germline V CDR1 and CDR2: SGHVS, FQNEAQ. V dropped 5 bases and J dropped 3; count of bases not matched to a gene: 6. Within the sample, this clonotype is medium-sized (0.01 to 0.1%). Its antigen is not known.

The chain recombines TRBV7-8 with TRBJ2-3; 9 bases fit TRBD1. This clonotype was sampled from a man aged 50 or older with non-small cell lung cancer. Sequenced: lung tumor tissue. CDR3: CASSDRDRATDTQYF. As DNA, the CDR3 is TGTGCCAGCAGCGACCGGGACAGGGCGACAGATACGCAGTATTTT.